This record covers a single T cell receptor (beta chain). TCRdb's table, derived via immunoSEQ multiplex PCR, lists solely in-frame clones and lacks some. This table has under 300,000 clones, 75% to 90% appearing once. This sample was taken from a study of blood T cell repertoires in COVID-19. Germline assignment: CDR1 MNHEY and CDR2 SMNVEV (reference sequence). CDR3 length: 14 residues. V lost 6 bases and J lost 6; bases outside the gene matches: 8. Seattle's cohort entered during active infection and was followed longitudinally. This TCR came from a woman between 65 and 79 years old with COVID-19, enrolled during active disease. J is TRBJ2-1 and V is TRBV27; 7 bases are shared with TRBD2. The sequencing input was peripheral blood. CDR3 region: CASSRSGGFNEQFF. CDR3 sequence (DNA): TGTGCCAGCAGCCGCTCGGGGGGTTTCAATGAGCAGTTCTTC.